One and the same sample provided the 24 T cell receptor beta chains below, sequenced in a study of T cell repertoires in cytomegalovirus infection. TCRdb reprocessed the reads via MiXCR and lists one record per CDR3 protein. The repertoire consists of approximately 130,000 distinct CDR3 sequences, with about 24% occurring once and the leading ten covering about a third. No antigens are known for them. What was sequenced was PBMCs, sequenced either directly or after in vitro stimulation (not recorded which). These TCRs come from a human donor in good health (CMV status not recorded). Some clones in this sample may be carry-over from other donors' samples.

The chain combines TRBV7-2 with TRBJ2-3; TRBD2 is a possible D gene (6 bases). This CDR3 spans 15 amino acids. Germline V gene lookup returns CDR1 SGHTA and CDR2 FQGNSA. Deletions cut 3 bases from V and 1 base from J, with 11 bases between. The CDR3: CASSLTGAGTDTQYF. CDR3 in DNA: TGTGCCAGCAGCTTGACGGGAGCGGGCACAGATACGCAGTATTTT.

This clonotype was recorded at least ten times. The V gene is TRBV7-2, the J gene TRBJ2-3; TRBD2 agrees at 13 bases. This CDR3 contains 15 residues. The germline gives CDR1 SGHTA, CDR2 FQGNSA. The ends lost 5 bases at V and 7 bases at J; junction bases unmatched: 6. The CDR3 is CASSRGTSGTYTQYF. For the CDR3, the DNA is TGTGCCAGCAGCCGTGGGACTAGCGGGACGTATACGCAGTATTTT.

J is TRBJ2-5 and V is TRBV29-1; D is perhaps TRBD2 (5 bases). The CDR3 sequence is 13 residues long. The ends were cut back, 4 bases at V and 5 bases at J, with 14 bases in the middle. Germline lookup yields CDR1 SQVTM and CDR2 ANQGSEA. CDR3 residues: CSVVGGVAETQYF. The CDR3, as DNA: TGCAGCGTTGTTGGTGGGGTAGCGGAGACCCAGTACTTC.

This clonotype has a handful of counts. The V gene is TRBV7-9, the J gene TRBJ1-2; D is unresolved. V was cut by 8 bases and J by 4 bases, with 20 bases left in between. CDR1 is SEHNR, CDR2 FQNEAQ, per germline (reference sequence). The CDR3 has 15 residues. The CDR3 sequence: CASGPFTPVGYGYTF. In DNA, the CDR3 is TGTGCCAGCGGACCTTTCACTCCGGTCGGCTATGGCTACACCTTC.

The chain joins TRBV27 to TRBJ1-4; 7 bases fit TRBD1. The V and J ends lost 6 bases and 5 bases, in that order; junction bases with no gene match: 9. CDR3 length: 15 residues. The germline V gene has CDR1 MNHEY and CDR2 SMNVEV (reference sequence). Here the CDR3 reads CASRRNTGENEKLFF. The CDR3, as DNA: TGTGCCAGCAGACGCAACACAGGGGAGAATGAAAAACTGTTTTTT.

The gene calls are TRBV7-9 and TRBJ1-2; D not resolved. The CDR3 extends over 12 amino acids. Between the trimmed V and J ends, which lost 11 bases and 6 bases, there was a span of 16 bases. The germline gives CDR1 SEHNR, CDR2 FQNEAQ (reference sequence). The CDR3, as DNA: TGTGCCGTTATTAAGCGGGAGGATGGCTACACCTTC. Its translation is CAVIKREDGYTF. Using reference TRBV7-9 and TRBJ1-2 for the parts outside the CDR3, the full variable domain is DTGVSQNPRHKITKRGQNVTFRCDPISEHNRLYWYRQTLGQGPEFLTYFQNEAQLEKSRLLSDRFSAERPKGSFSTLEIQRTEQGDSAMYLCAVIKREDGYTFGSGTRLTVV.

This clonotype was seen more than once but under ten times. The chain employs TRBV27 and TRBJ2-3; 9 nucleotides match TRBD1. The CDR3 has 15 amino acids. Germline-derived CDR1 and CDR2 are MNHEY and SMNVEV (reference sequence). With V trimmed by 2 bases and J by 7 bases, 7 bases remained unmatched. The CDR3 region has the DNA TGTGCCAGCAGTTTAACCGGGACAGGGTCCTATACGCAGTATTTT. This codes for CASSLTGTGSYTQYF.

The chain links TRBV4-1 to TRBJ2-2; TRBD1 aligns across 8 bases. CDR1 is MGHRA and CDR2 is YSYEKL in the germline V gene. The CDR3 loop spans 15 amino acids. J was trimmed by 6 bases and V by 3 bases; bases with no gene match: 6. The DNA of the CDR3 is TGCGCCAGCAGCCAGATAGACAGGGGCGCCGGGGAGCTGTTTTTT. Its translation is CASSQIDRGAGELFF.

The chain links TRBV6-6 to TRBJ2-7, with 7 bases matching TRBD1. Germline CDR1 and CDR2: MNHNY and SVGAGI (reference sequence). V shed 5 bases and J 4 bases; nucleotides not matched to a gene: 11. This CDR3 spans 15 amino acids. The CDR3 bases are TGTGCCAGCAGTCCGAGGGGGCCACTCGGGTACGAGCAGTACGTC. Its translation: CASSPRGPLGYEQYV.

In its sample, this clonotype was seen many times. The V gene is TRBV7-2, the J gene TRBJ2-3; 10 bases line up with TRBD2. With V trimmed by 5 bases and J by 4 bases, 3 bases remained unmatched. This CDR3 is built from 14 residues. Germline CDR1 is SGHTA and CDR2 is FQGNSA. The CDR3 sequence: CASSPGTSADTQYF. The CDR3 nucleotides are TGTGCCAGCAGCCCGGGGACTAGCGCAGATACGCAGTATTTT.

The chain has TRBV28 and TRBJ2-3; tentative D call: TRBD1 (6 bases). This CDR3 contains 18 residues. V dropped 1 base and J dropped 0 bases, with 17 bases sitting between them. CDR1 and CDR2 from the germline V gene are MDHEN and SYDVKM. The CDR3 protein is CASSLLVGDIRSTDTQYF. The DNA for the CDR3 is TGTGCCAGCAGTTTATTAGTCGGGGACATACGGAGCACAGATACGCAGTATTTT.

At least ten counts were recorded for this clonotype. The chain joins TRBV7-2 to TRBJ2-1, with D uncertain. The CDR3 is made up of 15 amino acids. V lost 5 bases and J lost 0, with 11 bases in between. The germline CDR1 and CDR2 sequences are SGHTA and FQGNSA. For the CDR3, the DNA is TGTGCCAGCAGCCCCAGCGCGAGCTCCTACAATGAGCAGTTCTTC. It specifies CASSPSASSYNEQFF. Full variable domain (remainder filled in from reference TRBV7-2 and TRBJ2-1): GAGVSQSPSNKVTEKGKDVELRCDPISGHTALYWYRQSLGQGLEFLIYFQGNSAPDKSGLPSDRFSAERTGGSVSTLTIQRTQQEDSAVYLCASSPSASSYNEQFFGPGTRLTVL.

The table lists this clonotype with a few counts. The gene calls are TRBV7-9 and TRBJ2-1; 12 nucleotides line up with TRBD2. This CDR3 has 14 residues. Germline lookup yields CDR1 SEHNR and CDR2 FQNEAQ (reference sequence). The J segment lost 9 bases and the V segment lost 5 bases, leaving 5 bases of the junction unmatched. This CDR3 reads CASSVQTSGGEQFF. For the CDR3, the DNA is TGTGCCAGCAGCGTACAGACTAGCGGGGGTGAGCAGTTCTTC.

In this sample, this clonotype turned up many times. The chain couples TRBV7-2 to TRBJ1-3, with D possibly TRBD1 on 5 matching bases. V lost 7 bases and J lost 0, with 16 bases in between. The CDR3 is 16 residues long. In germline, CDR1 is SGHTA, CDR2 FQGNSA. CDR3 region: CASIAGTPSSGNTIYF. CDR3 DNA sequence: TGTGCCAGCATCGCCGGGACTCCAAGCTCTGGAAACACCATATATTTT.

Many counts were recorded for this clonotype. The rearrangement uses TRBV6-6 and TRBJ1-2, with D possibly TRBD1 on 6 matching bases. The length of the CDR3 is 15 residues. Trimming removed 0 bases from V and 3 bases from J, with 11 bases in between. Germline V lookup: CDR1 MNHNY, CDR2 SVGAGI (reference sequence). The CDR3 reads CASSYSPGTHYGYTF. As DNA, the CDR3 is TGTGCCAGCAGTTACTCCCCCGGGACACACTATGGCTACACCTTC.

The V and J genes are TRBV2 and TRBJ1-4; D is possibly TRBD1 (6 bases). The CDR3 spans 12 residues. Trimming cost V 7 bases and J 7 bases, with 10 bases left between them. Germline-derived CDR1 and CDR2 are SNHLY and FYNNEI. CDR3 residues: CASTKGGEKLFF. Here the CDR3 DNA reads TGTGCCAGCACCAAGGGGGGTGAAAAACTGTTTTTT.

This clonotype appeared many times. The chain joins TRBV7-2 to TRBJ2-2; D unresolved. In germline, CDR1 is SGHTA, CDR2 FQGNSA. The CDR3 consists of 13 residues. The ends were cut back, 2 bases at V and 8 bases at J, with 9 bases in the middle. DNA for the CDR3: TGTGCCAGCAGCTTAAACCCCGGTGGGGAGCTGTTTTTT. Translating it yields CASSLNPGGELFF. Complete variable domain (other parts from reference TRBV7-2 and TRBJ2-2): GAGVSQSPSNKVTEKGKDVELRCDPISGHTALYWYRQSLGQGLEFLIYFQGNSAPDKSGLPSDRFSAERTGGSVSTLTIQRTQQEDSAVYLCASSLNPGGELFFGEGSRLTVL.

This clonotype was detected only a few times. This chain connects TRBV27 to TRBJ2-5; either TRBD1 or TRBD2 may fit D (6 bases each). The V end lost 1 base, the J end lost 5 bases, and 14 bases lay between the germline ends. From germline, CDR1 is MNHEY and CDR2 SMNVEV (reference sequence). The CDR3 sequence is 15 residues long. DNA of the CDR3: TGTGCCAGCAGTTTATGGGGGGCAGGGCAGGAGACCCAGTACTTC. Encoded protein: CASSLWGAGQETQYF.

The chain links TRBV28 to TRBJ2-7; 8 bases are shared with TRBD2. The junction had 7 bases not matched to a gene; V was cut back by 6 bases and J by 3 bases. The CDR3 is made up of 14 amino acids. Per the germline V gene, CDR1 is MDHEN and CDR2 is SYDVKM. CDR3 in amino acids: CASRGAGARYEQYF. The DNA of the CDR3 is TGTGCCAGCAGAGGAGCGGGAGCACGCTACGAGCAGTACTTC.

This sequence joins TRBV10-3 and TRBJ1-3; no definite D call. The CDR3 loop spans 14 amino acids. CDR1 and CDR2 (germline): ENHRY, SYGVKD. V was trimmed by 10 bases and J by 4 bases, leaving 17 bases between them. Written as DNA, the CDR3 is TGTGCCACCGAAAAGAAAATTGGCGGAAACACCATATATTTT. It translates to CATEKKIGGNTIYF.

J is TRBJ1-5 and V is TRBV7-9; 8 nucleotides agree with TRBD1. J lost 6 bases, V lost 2 bases, and 6 bases had no gene match. This CDR3 has 15 residues. Germline CDR1 is SEHNR and CDR2 is FQNEAQ (reference sequence). In DNA form, the CDR3 reads TGTGCCAGCAGCTTAAACGGACAGGGTGGTCAGCCCCAGCATTTT. It yields the protein CASSLNGQGGQPQHF.

V gene TRBV11-2 combines with J gene TRBJ2-7, with D perhaps matching TRBD2 (5 bases). CDR3 size: 15 residues. From germline, CDR1 is SGHAT and CDR2 FQNNGV. The V and J ends lost 4 bases and 2 bases respectively, with 15 bases between them. CDR3 sequence: CASSSLGSLPYEQYF. The CDR3 DNA reads TGTGCCAGCAGCTCCTTGGGGAGTTTACCCTACGAGCAGTACTTC.

The chain joins TRBV7-2 to TRBJ2-1, with TRBD1 identical over 7 bases. The CDR3 is 13 residues long. CDR1 and CDR2 (germline): SGHTA, FQGNSA. V trimming: 4 bases; J trimming: 9 bases; junction bases outside the gene matches: 6. DNA for the CDR3: TGTGCCAGCAGCTCAGGTTCAGGGGGTGAGCAGTTCTTC. This encodes CASSSGSGGEQFF.

The chain has TRBV19 and TRBJ1-5; TRBD1 aligns across 7 bases. The CDR3 has 15 residues. Germline CDR1 reads LNHDA; CDR2 reads SQIVND (reference sequence). Unmatched junction bases numbered 9, after V lost 6 bases and J lost 4 bases. CDR3 sequence: CASRGTGARNQPQHF. CDR3 coding DNA: TGTGCCAGTAGGGGAACAGGGGCTCGTAATCAGCCCCAGCATTTT.